This T cell receptor beta chain was obtained from a study of cytomegalovirus exposure and HLA in healthy donors. A multiplex PCR was run with 60 Vbeta primers and 13 Jbeta primers. Clones were sequenced by immunoSEQ multiplex PCR, and TCRdb holds only the in-frame ones, with some missing. In the table there are 130,000 to 150,000 clones, 74% of which are singletons. With V trimmed by 4 bases and J by 7 bases, 6 bases remained unmatched. The CDR3 has 14 amino acids. In germline, CDR1 is MNHNY, CDR2 SVGAGI (reference sequence). Sequenced material: PBMCs. This TCR came from a man aged 18 to 35 in good health and CMV-seropositive. J is TRBJ1-1 and V is TRBV6-6; 10 bases agree with TRBD1. The CDR3 loop is CASSLDRGLGEAFF. CDR3 nucleotides: TGTGCCAGCAGTTTGGACAGGGGGTTGGGTGAAGCTTTCTTT.